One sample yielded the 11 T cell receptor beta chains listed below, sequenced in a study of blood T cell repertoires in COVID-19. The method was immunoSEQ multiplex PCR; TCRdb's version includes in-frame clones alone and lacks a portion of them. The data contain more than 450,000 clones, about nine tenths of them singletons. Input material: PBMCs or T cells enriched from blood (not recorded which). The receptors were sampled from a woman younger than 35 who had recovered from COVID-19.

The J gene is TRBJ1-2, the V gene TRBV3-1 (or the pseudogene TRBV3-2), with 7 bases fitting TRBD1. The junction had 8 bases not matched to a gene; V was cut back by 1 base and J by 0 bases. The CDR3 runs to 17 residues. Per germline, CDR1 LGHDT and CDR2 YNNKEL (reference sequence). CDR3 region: CASSQAFSGTANYGYTF. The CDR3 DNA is TGTGCCAGCAGCCAAGCCTTTTCCGGGACAGCTAACTATGGCTACACCTTC.

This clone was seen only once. CDR3 bases: TGTGCCAGCAGCCAATGGGACAGCTCCTACGAGCAGTACTTC. The encoded protein is CASSQWDSSYEQYF. This chain links TRBV11-2 with TRBJ2-7; 7 nucleotides agree with TRBD1. This CDR3 comprises 14 residues. After removal of 5 bases from V and 0 bases from J, the junction contained 4 bases not matched to a gene. The germline V gene encodes CDR1 SGHAT and CDR2 FQNNGV.

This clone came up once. CDR3 amino acids: CASSLSAAGSGNTIYF. The CDR3 DNA reads TGTGCCAGCAGTTTATCCGCCGCCGGCTCTGGAAACACCATATATTTT. The chain recombines TRBV27 with TRBJ1-3; no clear D. Germline CDR1 and CDR2: MNHEY and SMNVEV (reference sequence). The CDR3 has 16 amino acids. V lost 0 bases and J lost 0, with 9 bases in between.

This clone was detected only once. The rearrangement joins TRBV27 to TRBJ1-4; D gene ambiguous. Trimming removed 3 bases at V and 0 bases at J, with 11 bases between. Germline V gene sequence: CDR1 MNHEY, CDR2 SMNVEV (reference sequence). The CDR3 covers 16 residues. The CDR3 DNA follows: TGTGCCAGCAGTTTTTCCGTCTCTGCAACTAATGAAAAACTGTTTTTT. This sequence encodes CASSFSVSATNEKLFF.

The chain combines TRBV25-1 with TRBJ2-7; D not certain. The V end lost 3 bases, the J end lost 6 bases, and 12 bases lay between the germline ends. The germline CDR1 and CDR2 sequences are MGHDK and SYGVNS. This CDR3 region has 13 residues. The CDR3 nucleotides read TGTGCCAGCAGTGATGGGTTGGGCTTCGAGCAGTACTTC. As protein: CASSDGLGFEQYF.

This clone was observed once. CDR3 sequence: CASMMQRVVRSGNTIYF. The DNA for the CDR3 is TGTGCCAGTATGATGCAGAGGGTGGTACGGTCTGGAAACACCATATATTTT. The V and J genes are TRBV19 and TRBJ1-3; no clear D gene. The ends were cut back, 7 bases at V and 1 base at J, with 20 bases in the middle. The germline V gene encodes CDR1 LNHDA and CDR2 SQIVND (reference sequence). This CDR3 is 17 amino acids long.

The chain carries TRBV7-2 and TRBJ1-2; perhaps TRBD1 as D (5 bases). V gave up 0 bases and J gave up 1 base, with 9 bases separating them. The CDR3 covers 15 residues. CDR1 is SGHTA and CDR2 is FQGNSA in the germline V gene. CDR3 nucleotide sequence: TGTGCCAGCAGCTTAGCACAGGTGATTAACTATGGCTACACCTTC. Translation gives CASSLAQVINYGYTF.

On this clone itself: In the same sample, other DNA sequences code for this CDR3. DNA of the CDR3: TGTGCCAGCAGCTTGGGACAGGGAGATTATGGCTACACCTTC. It codes for CASSLGQGDYGYTF. This sequence joins TRBV7-9 and TRBJ1-2, with 9 positions matching TRBD1. The ends lost 3 bases at V and 5 bases at J; junction bases unmatched: 4. The germline CDR1 and CDR2 sequences are SEHNR and FQNEAQ (reference sequence). CDR3 length equals 14 residues. Supplemented by reference TRBV7-9 and TRBJ1-2, the full variable domain reads DTGVSQNPRHKITKRGQNVTFRCDPISEHNRLYWYRQTLGQGPEFLTYFQNEAQLEKSRLLSDRFSAERPKGSFSTLEIQRTEQGDSAMYLCASSLGQGDYGYTFGSGTRLTVV.

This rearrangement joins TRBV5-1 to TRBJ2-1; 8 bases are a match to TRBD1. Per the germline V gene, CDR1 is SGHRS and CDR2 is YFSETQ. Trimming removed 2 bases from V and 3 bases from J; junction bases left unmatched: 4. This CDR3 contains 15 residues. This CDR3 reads CASSFQGAVYNEQFF. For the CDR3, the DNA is TGCGCCAGCAGCTTTCAGGGGGCCGTCTACAATGAGCAGTTCTTC.

CDR3 sequence (DNA): TGCGCCAGCAGCTTGGGTGGGACAGAAAGTTACAATGAGCAGTTCTTC. Its translation is CASSLGGTESYNEQFF. The chain combines TRBV5-1 with TRBJ2-1; 7 nucleotides agree with TRBD1. The CDR3 has 16 amino acids. V lost 0 bases to trimming and J lost 4 bases; unmatched junction nucleotides: 7. Germline-derived CDR1 and CDR2 are SGHRS and YFSETQ.

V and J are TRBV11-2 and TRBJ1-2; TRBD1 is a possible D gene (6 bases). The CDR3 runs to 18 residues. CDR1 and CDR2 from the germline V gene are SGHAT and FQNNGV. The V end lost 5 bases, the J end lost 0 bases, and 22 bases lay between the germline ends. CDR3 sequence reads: CASSLHQGTTLSNYGYTF. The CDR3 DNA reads TGTGCCAGCAGCCTCCACCAGGGGACAACCTTATCTAACTATGGCTACACCTTC.